The 16 T cell receptor beta chains in this list originate from one sample, sequenced in a study of graft-versus-host responses after intestinal transplantation. Assay: immunoSEQ multiplex PCR; the TCRdb copy retains only in-frame clones and omits some. The data show around 30,000 clones, roughly 85% seen once. Specimen: PBMCs, collected approximately 28 days after intestinal transplant. These receptors were collected from a human patient who received an intestinal transplant, so some T cells may come from the graft donor.

This rearrangement joins TRBV10-2 to TRBJ2-7; D might be TRBD1 (6 bases). V was pared by 7 bases and J by 3 bases, with 7 bases between. Germline CDR1 reads WSHSY; CDR2 reads SAAADI. CDR3 size: 11 residues. The chain's CDR3 is CASKGHYEQYF. The CDR3 nucleotides are TGCGCCAGCAAGGGACACTACGAGCAGTACTTC.

The V call is TRBV5-1, the J call TRBJ2-1, with TRBD2 identical over 13 bases. This CDR3 is 20 amino acids long. CDR1 and CDR2 (germline): SGHRS, YFSETQ. V shed 7 bases, J shed 1 base, and the junction held 17 bases outside the gene matches. The CDR3 DNA follows: TGCGCCAGCGCGGGCCCGAAGGGAACGACTAGCGGGGGGTCCTACAATGAGCAGTTCTTC. It specifies CASAGPKGTTSGGSYNEQFF. The whole variable domain, remainder taken from reference TRBV5-1 and TRBJ2-1, is KAGVTQTPRYLIKTRGQQVTLSCSPISGHRSVSWYQQTPGQGLQFLFEYFSETQRNKGNFPGRFSGRQFSNSRSEMNVSTLELGDSALYLCASAGPKGTTSGGSYNEQFFGPGTRLTVL.

V is TRBV28 and J is TRBJ2-7; 7 nucleotides line up with TRBD2. Losses at the gene ends were 3 bases for V and 6 bases for J; bases not matched to a gene: 5. The V gene's germline CDR1 is MDHEN and CDR2 SYDVKM. The CDR3 has 13 residues. The CDR3 nucleotides are TGTGCCAGCAGTTTCGTTCCGGGAGGCGAGCAGTACTTC. This sequence encodes CASSFVPGGEQYF.

V gene TRBV13 combines with J gene TRBJ1-4; D may be TRBD1 (5 bases). The CDR3 is 12 amino acids. V shed 6 bases and J shed 8 bases, with 10 bases lying between them. CDR1 is PRHDT and CDR2 is FYEKMQ in the germline V gene (reference sequence). The DNA for the CDR3 is TGTGCCAGCAGAAAGCAGGGCGAAAAACTGTTTTTT. Translated, it gives CASRKQGEKLFF.

As DNA, the CDR3 is TGCGCCAGCAGTCAATATCGGCCGACACACTCTGGAAACACCATATATTTT. Its translation is CASSQYRPTHSGNTIYF. This chain uses TRBV23-1 with TRBJ1-3; D gene ambiguous. TRBV23-1 is classed as an ORF, of uncertain function. Trimming pared 1 base from V and 0 bases from J, leaving 13 bases between. The CDR3 runs 17 residues.

The chain has TRBV5-6 and TRBJ2-7; D gene uncertain. The germline CDR1 and CDR2 sequences are SGHDT and YYEEEE. This CDR3 spans 14 amino acids. V lost 0 bases and J 3 bases, leaving 10 bases between the germline ends. The DNA for the CDR3 is TGTGCCAGCAGCTTGGGCGGAACAAACTACGAGCAGTACTTC. As protein: CASSLGGTNYEQYF.

The chain has TRBV28 and TRBJ2-5; 7 bases align to TRBD1. The CDR3 contains 17 residues. V shed 5 bases, J shed 1 base, and the junction held 13 bases outside the gene matches. From germline, CDR1 is MDHEN and CDR2 SYDVKM. Written as DNA, the CDR3 is TGTGCCAGCAGTGGGACCTTGTTAGGGGGCCTCCAAGAGACCCAGTACTTC. Protein sequence: CASSGTLLGGLQETQYF.

The chain is built from TRBV2 and TRBJ2-3; D is undetermined. Trimming cost V 3 bases and J 2 bases, with 9 bases left between them. The length of the CDR3 is 14 residues. Germline assignment: CDR1 SNHLY and CDR2 FYNNEI. CDR3 sequence reads: CASSDRISTDTQYF. The CDR3 DNA follows: TGTGCCAGCAGTGACAGAATCTCCACAGATACGCAGTATTTT.

In its sample, this clone was seen a few times. The J gene is TRBJ1-6, the V gene TRBV5-5; D not resolved. The CDR3 is made up of 14 amino acids. V gave up 3 bases and J gave up 7 bases, with 11 bases separating them. The germline gives CDR1 SGHKS, CDR2 YYEKEE (reference sequence). The CDR3 loop is CASSSGPNNSPLHF. The CDR3 DNA follows: TGTGCCAGCAGCTCGGGCCCAAACAATTCACCCCTCCACTTT.

The rearrangement links TRBV19 to TRBJ2-1, with TRBD1 identical over 8 bases. The CDR3 consists of 15 residues. Germline CDR1 and CDR2: LNHDA and SQIVND (reference sequence). V was clipped by 5 bases and J by 1 base; unmatched bases: 4. Written as DNA, the CDR3 is TGTGCCAGTAGTGTTCAGGGGGCTTCCTACAATGAGCAGTTCTTC. Translating it yields CASSVQGASYNEQFF.

The chain employs TRBV11-2 and TRBJ2-5; 10 bases match TRBD2. With the DNA end fitting TRBJ2-7 better, the J assignment may be wrong. Germline V lookup: CDR1 SGHAT, CDR2 FQNNGV. This CDR3 spans 19 amino acids. The CDR3 nucleotides read TGTGCCAGCAGCCTCGGATCGAGCGGGAGGGGAACCGGCTCCTACGAGCAGTACTTC. Residues: CASSLGSSGRGTGSYEQYF.

The chain joins TRBV6-1 to TRBJ1-1, with D perhaps TRBD1 (6 bases). The V gene lost 4 bases and the J gene lost 3 bases, with 9 bases spanning the gap. Germline V gives CDR1 MNHNS, CDR2 SASEGT. The CDR3 is 13 residues long. CDR3 sequence: CASSARGDTEAFF. CDR3 DNA sequence: TGTGCCAGCAGTGCTAGGGGGGACACTGAAGCTTTCTTT.

The rearrangement joins TRBV5-4 to TRBJ1-5, with D tentatively TRBD1 (5 bases). CDR1 and CDR2 from the germline V gene are SGHNT and YYREEE (reference sequence). V shed 4 bases and J shed 4 bases, with 9 bases lying between them. The CDR3 runs 13 residues. CDR3 amino acids: CASSRDGNQPQHF. DNA of the CDR3: TGTGCCAGCAGCCGGGACGGTAATCAGCCCCAGCATTTT.

CDR3 in amino acids: CASSSGQVVLTLHF. CDR3 sequence (DNA): TGTGCCAGCAGTTCGGGACAGGTGGTGTTAACCCTCCACTTT. This chain connects TRBV6-5 to TRBJ1-6, with TRBD1 matching over 8 bases. The length of the CDR3 is 14 residues. Germline V CDR1 and CDR2: MNHEY, SVGAGI. The V and J ends lost 4 bases and 14 bases, in that order; junction bases with no gene match: 10.

This clone appeared a few times. This rearrangement joins TRBV25-1 to TRBJ2-7; D may be TRBD1 (8 bases). V was trimmed by 8 bases and J by 2 bases, leaving 13 bases between them. Germline CDR1 reads MGHDK; CDR2 reads SYGVNS. This CDR3 is built from 13 residues. The CDR3 DNA reads as TGTGCCAGCCGACAGGGGAGGGCCTACGAGCAGTACTTC. This sequence encodes CASRQGRAYEQYF.

This clone came up once. This sequence joins TRBV30 and TRBJ2-3; TRBD2 agrees at 7 bases. The CDR3 has 18 amino acids. CDR1 and CDR2 from the germline V gene are GTSNPN and SVGIG (reference sequence). J was trimmed by 7 bases and V by 1 base; bases with no gene match: 20. The CDR3 loop reads CAWSAPRSGAGVRNTQYF. The CDR3 nucleotides read TGTGCCTGGAGTGCGCCACGGTCCGGCGCGGGAGTTAGAAATACGCAGTATTTT.